A single T cell receptor (beta chain) is shown here with its context. The data derive from a study of blood T cell repertoires in COVID-19. Study-wide context: Whether acute or convalescent, the COVID-19 samples came from the United States, Italy and Spain. PBMCs, B-cell-depleted T cells, or T cells provided the cDNA or gDNA that made up the material.

In the original processing: Reference gene primers were amplified, and this amplification served to estimate nucleated cell counts. The protocol was immunoSEQ multiplex PCR, while the TCRdb copy is restricted to in-frame clones and leaves out a portion. From that table come the V and J calls and clone size; the DNA was used to work out D and trimming. The sample lists about 140,000 clones, 80% to 85% occurring once. V was cut by 4 bases and J by 3 bases, with 15 bases left in between. This CDR3 has 15 amino acids. Looked up from germline, CDR1 is SGHDN and CDR2 is FVKESK. Recruited during active infection, patients (from Seattle) were subsequently followed longitudinally.

The TCR was taken from a man younger than 45 with COVID-19, enrolled during active disease. Sequenced input: peripheral blood. The chain couples TRBV14 to TRBJ2-5; no clear D gene. CDR3 bases: TGTGCCAGCAGCCCTGCTGCGTACCAAGAAGAGACCCAGTACTTC. It encodes CASSPAAYQEETQYF.